This T cell receptor beta chain is drawn from a study of post-analysis software for immune sequencing data. Study-level information: There were relapsing-remitting, secondary progressive and progressive-relapsing multiple sclerosis among the disease courses included.

Study-wide findings and caveats: The five TRBV segments detected at higher frequency in patients than in controls included TRBV5-6, TRBV5-1 and TRBV20-1.

The table lists this clonotype with many counts. What it binds is not known. Presence of unique molecular identifiers characterized the TCR beta cDNA libraries. In TCRdb, the PCR reads were re-called with MiXCR into one record per CDR3 protein. In the table there are a few hundred thousand distinct CDR3 sequences, around 40% of which are singletons. CDR1 is SGHDT, CDR2 YYEEEE, per germline. The CDR3 sequence is 18 residues long. Trimming pared 1 base from V and 0 bases from J, leaving 14 bases between. The gene calls are TRBV5-6 and TRBJ2-6, with D perhaps matching TRBD1 (6 bases). The source material was blood. This sequence originates from a girl aged 10-17 years with multiple sclerosis. The DNA for the CDR3 is TGTGCCAGCAGCTTGTCAGGGGCCCCACTCTCTGGGGCCAACGTCCTGACTTTC. It codes for CASSLSGAPLSGANVLTF. Full variable domain (missing parts from reference TRBV5-6 and TRBJ2-6): DAGVTQSPTHLIKTRGQQVTLRCSPKSGHDTVSWYQQALGQGPQFIFQYYEEEERQRGNFPDRFSGHQFPNYSSELNVNALLLGDSALYLCASSLSGAPLSGANVLTFGAGSRLTVL.